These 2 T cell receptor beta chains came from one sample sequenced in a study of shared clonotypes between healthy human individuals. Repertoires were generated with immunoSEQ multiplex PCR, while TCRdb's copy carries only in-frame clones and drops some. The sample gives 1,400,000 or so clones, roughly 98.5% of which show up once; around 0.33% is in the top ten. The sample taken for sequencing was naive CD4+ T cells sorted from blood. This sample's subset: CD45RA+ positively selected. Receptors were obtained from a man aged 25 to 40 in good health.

The CDR3 is CSVGDSWRSGELFF. CDR3 coding DNA: TGCAGCGTGGGGGACAGTTGGAGGTCCGGGGAGCTGTTTTTT. V gene TRBV29-1 combines with J gene TRBJ2-2, with 7 bases aligning to TRBD1. This CDR3 contains 14 residues. CDR1 is SQVTM, CDR2 ANQGSEA, per germline. The ends lost 6 bases at V and 6 bases at J; junction bases unmatched: 10.

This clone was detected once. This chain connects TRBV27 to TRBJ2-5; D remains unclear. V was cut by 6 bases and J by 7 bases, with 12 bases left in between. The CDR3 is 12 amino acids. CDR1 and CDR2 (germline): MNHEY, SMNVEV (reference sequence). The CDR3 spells CASSPGLGTQYF. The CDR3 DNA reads TGTGCCAGCAGCCCGGGCCTGGGGACCCAGTACTTC.